A single sample gave rise to the 16 T cell receptor beta chains below, sequenced in a study of a mutant IDH1 vaccine in newly diagnosed glioma. Time point noted: week 35, safety follow-up. Doses consisted of 300 ug of mutant IDH1 20-mer peptide each, paired with topical imiquimod. The antigens of these receptors remain unknown. The repertoire was sequenced with immunoSEQ multiplex PCR; TCRdb's copy has only in-frame clones and lacks some. The sample lists some 42,000 clones; 75% to 85% were seen once. The specimen comprised PBMCs, sampled from a glioma patient whose treatment included an IDH1 peptide vaccine. The receptors derive from a woman in her forties or fifties with glioma.

The chain is built from TRBV6-5 and TRBJ1-1; D possibly corresponds to TRBD1 (5 bases). V gave up 2 bases and J gave up 6 bases, with 10 bases separating them. This CDR3 region has 13 residues. The germline V gene encodes CDR1 MNHEY and CDR2 SVGAGI. CDR3 sequence reads: CASSYVGAPEAFF. The CDR3 nucleotides are TGTGCCAGCAGTTACGTTGGGGCCCCTGAAGCTTTCTTT.

This rearrangement joins TRBV27 to TRBJ2-5; D ambiguous. The germline V gene has CDR1 MNHEY and CDR2 SMNVEV (reference sequence). Trimming stripped 0 bases from V and 6 bases from J, with 8 bases between. This CDR3 has 13 amino acids. CDR3 sequence: CASSLSWKKTQYF. The CDR3 coding sequence is TGTGCCAGCAGTTTATCCTGGAAAAAGACCCAGTACTTC.

The chain uses TRBV30 and TRBJ1-6; 7 nucleotides match TRBD1. CDR1 and CDR2 (germline): GTSNPN, SVGIG (reference sequence). Trimming removed 2 bases from V and 2 bases from J; junction bases left unmatched: 3. The CDR3 contains 15 residues. CDR3 in amino acids: CAWSPTGTYNSPLHF. The CDR3 nucleotides read TGTGCCTGGAGTCCGACAGGGACCTATAATTCACCCCTCCACTTT.

This chain joins TRBV6-1 and TRBJ1-1; perhaps TRBD1 as D (6 bases). The CDR3 consists of 17 residues. Trimming took 1 base from V and 8 from J, leaving 23 bases between them. Germline V gives CDR1 MNHNS, CDR2 SASEGT. CDR3 sequence (DNA): TGTGCCAGCAGTGAAGTTGACTCGTCGCGGGGGGCTTTGGAAGCTTTCTTT. Protein sequence: CASSEVDSSRGALEAFF.

The rearrangement uses TRBV7-9 and TRBJ1-2, with D possibly matching TRBD1 (6 bases). This CDR3 is 14 amino acids long. Between the trimmed V and J ends, which lost 4 bases and 4 bases, there was a span of 13 bases. From germline, CDR1 is SEHNR and CDR2 FQNEAQ (reference sequence). The CDR3 DNA is TGTGCCAGCAGCTCGAGGGGGAAGCGCTATGGCTACACCTTC. It specifies CASSSRGKRYGYTF.

The chain is built from TRBV7-9 and TRBJ2-7, with a possible D match to TRBD2 (6 bases). The germline gives CDR1 SEHNR, CDR2 FQNEAQ (reference sequence). The germline V and J ends were trimmed by 5 bases and 1 base, with 15 bases remaining between them. The CDR3 spans 15 residues. For the CDR3, the DNA is TGTGCCAGCAGCCCTCGGACGGGGGAGTCCTACGAGCAGTACTTC. Translated: CASSPRTGESYEQYF.

This chain uses TRBV10-1 with TRBJ1-4; D call uncertain. This CDR3 spans 13 amino acids. Trimming left V 2 bases short and J 8 bases short, with 9 bases between. Germline V gene data show CDR1 as WNHNN and CDR2 as SYGVQD (reference sequence). The CDR3 sequence: CASSEGVGEKLFF. The CDR3 region has the DNA TGCGCCAGCAGTGAGGGGGTAGGGGAAAAACTGTTTTTT.

This clone was found once. The chain carries TRBV30 and TRBJ2-6, with a possible D match to TRBD1 (6 bases). This CDR3 is 16 amino acids long. Trimming stripped 6 bases from V and 4 bases from J, with 19 bases between. The germline gives CDR1 GTSNPN, CDR2 SVGIG (reference sequence). The CDR3 protein is CACAPRWGPGANVLTF. For the CDR3, the DNA is TGTGCCTGCGCCCCTCGGTGGGGGCCGGGGGCCAACGTCCTGACTTTC.

This clone was seen only a few times. The V and J genes are TRBV15 and TRBJ1-1, with unresolved D. Germline-derived CDR1 and CDR2 are LNHNV and YYDKDF (reference sequence). V shed 0 bases and J shed 2 bases, with 7 bases lying between them. This CDR3 contains 14 residues. The CDR3 region has the DNA TGTGCCACCAGCAGAGATAGGGCTAACACTGAAGCTTTCTTT. This encodes CATSRDRANTEAFF.

This clone was seen more than once but under ten times. J is TRBJ2-7 and V is TRBV25-1; D might be TRBD2 (5 bases). The CDR3 is 12 amino acids. Germline values: CDR1 MGHDK, CDR2 SYGVNS. V was trimmed by 5 bases and J by 5 bases, leaving 10 bases between them. CDR3 in amino acids: CASSTVRDEQYF. CDR3 DNA sequence: TGTGCCAGCAGTACAGTGAGGGACGAGCAGTACTTC.

The chain carries TRBV9 and TRBJ1-6; perhaps TRBD1 as D (5 bases). The CDR3 is 15 amino acids. V lost 2 bases and J 5 bases, leaving 11 bases between the germline ends. Germline V gene sequence: CDR1 SGDLS, CDR2 YYNGEE. Here the CDR3 DNA reads TGTGCCAGCAGCGTCGGGGGAGCGGATAATTCACCCCTCCACTTT. Translating gives CASSVGGADNSPLHF.

The V and J genes are TRBV27 and TRBJ1-1; no firm D call. V lost 6 bases and J 4 bases, leaving 6 bases between the germline ends. Germline CDR1 is MNHEY and CDR2 is SMNVEV (reference sequence). The CDR3 covers 11 residues. CDR3 in amino acids: CASRSGTEAFF. CDR3 coding DNA: TGTGCCAGCAGGAGTGGCACTGAAGCTTTCTTT.

V gene TRBV4-3 combines with J gene TRBJ2-1; D is perhaps TRBD1 (5 bases). Between the trimmed V and J ends, which lost 0 bases and 8 bases, there was a span of 11 bases. From germline, CDR1 is LGHNA and CDR2 YSLEER. CDR3 length equals 14 residues. CDR3 amino acids: CASSQDRQFYEQFF. Written as DNA, the CDR3 is TGCGCCAGCAGCCAAGATAGACAGTTCTATGAGCAGTTCTTC.

The chain combines TRBV7-2 with TRBJ1-5; D is unclear. This CDR3 spans 13 amino acids. V shed 5 bases and J shed 2 bases, with 7 bases lying between them. Germline CDR1 reads SGHTA; CDR2 reads FQGNSA. CDR3 region: CASSDWGNQPQHF. In nucleotides, the CDR3 is TGTGCCAGCAGCGACTGGGGCAATCAGCCCCAGCATTTT. The whole variable domain, filled in from reference TRBV7-2 and TRBJ1-5, reads GAGVSQSPSNKVTEKGKDVELRCDPISGHTALYWYRQSLGQGLEFLIYFQGNSAPDKSGLPSDRFSAERTGGSVSTLTIQRTQQEDSAVYLCASSDWGNQPQHFGDGTRLSIL.

This clone is a singleton in its sample. The V and J genes are TRBV5-6 and TRBJ2-7, with 8 bases lining up with TRBD1. Germline V CDR1 and CDR2: SGHDT, YYEEEE. V was pared by 4 bases and J by 0 bases, with 3 bases of the junction left unmatched. The CDR3 has 14 residues. The CDR3 loop reads CASSLDRVSYEQYF. CDR3 bases: TGTGCCAGCAGCCTGGACAGGGTCTCCTACGAGCAGTACTTC.

The rearrangement uses TRBV11-3 and TRBJ1-2; the match to TRBD1 covers 8 bases. V was pared by 5 bases and J by 8 bases, with 7 bases of the junction left unmatched. The CDR3 is 13 residues long. Germline loops: CDR1 SGHNT, CDR2 YENEEA. The CDR3 DNA follows: TGTGCCAGCAGCCAAGGACAGGGCGGGGGCTACACCTTC. This gives the protein CASSQGQGGGYTF.